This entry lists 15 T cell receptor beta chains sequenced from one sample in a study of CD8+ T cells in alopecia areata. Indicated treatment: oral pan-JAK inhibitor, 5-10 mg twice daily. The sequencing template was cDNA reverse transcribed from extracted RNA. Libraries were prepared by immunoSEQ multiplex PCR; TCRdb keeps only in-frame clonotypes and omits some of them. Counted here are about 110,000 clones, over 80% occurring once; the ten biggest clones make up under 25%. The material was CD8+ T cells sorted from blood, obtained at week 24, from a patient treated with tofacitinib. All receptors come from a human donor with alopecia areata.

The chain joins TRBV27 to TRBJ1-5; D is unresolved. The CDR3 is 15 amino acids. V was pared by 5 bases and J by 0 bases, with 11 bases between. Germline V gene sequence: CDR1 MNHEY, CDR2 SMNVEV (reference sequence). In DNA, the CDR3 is TGTGCCAGCAGTAACCACGGATATAGCAATCAGCCCCAGCATTTT. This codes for CASSNHGYSNQPQHF.

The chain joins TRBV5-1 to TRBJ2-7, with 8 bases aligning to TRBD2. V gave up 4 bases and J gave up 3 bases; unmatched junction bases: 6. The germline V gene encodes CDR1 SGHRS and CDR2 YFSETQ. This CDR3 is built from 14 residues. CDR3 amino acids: CASSLLGLGYEQYF. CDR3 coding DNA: TGCGCCAGCAGCCTGCTGGGACTAGGCTACGAGCAGTACTTC. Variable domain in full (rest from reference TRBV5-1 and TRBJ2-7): KAGVTQTPRYLIKTRGQQVTLSCSPISGHRSVSWYQQTPGQGLQFLFEYFSETQRNKGNFPGRFSGRQFSNSRSEMNVSTLELGDSALYLCASSLLGLGYEQYFGPGTRLTVT.

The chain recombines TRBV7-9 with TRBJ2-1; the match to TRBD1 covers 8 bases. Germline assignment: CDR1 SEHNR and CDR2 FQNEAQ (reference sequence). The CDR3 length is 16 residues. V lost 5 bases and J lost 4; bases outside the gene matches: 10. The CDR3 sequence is CASSQAPRGRYNEQFF. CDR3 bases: TGTGCCAGCAGCCAAGCCCCCAGGGGGCGATACAATGAGCAGTTCTTC. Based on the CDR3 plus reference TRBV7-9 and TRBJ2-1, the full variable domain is DTGVSQNPRHKITKRGQNVTFRCDPISEHNRLYWYRQTLGQGPEFLTYFQNEAQLEKSRLLSDRFSAERPKGSFSTLEIQRTEQGDSAMYLCASSQAPRGRYNEQFFGPGTRLTVL.

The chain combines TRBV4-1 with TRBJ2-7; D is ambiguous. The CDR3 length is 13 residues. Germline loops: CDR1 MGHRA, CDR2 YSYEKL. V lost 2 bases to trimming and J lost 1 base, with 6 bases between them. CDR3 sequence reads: CASSQRQSYEQYF. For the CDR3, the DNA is TGCGCCAGCAGCCAACGCCAATCCTACGAGCAGTACTTC.

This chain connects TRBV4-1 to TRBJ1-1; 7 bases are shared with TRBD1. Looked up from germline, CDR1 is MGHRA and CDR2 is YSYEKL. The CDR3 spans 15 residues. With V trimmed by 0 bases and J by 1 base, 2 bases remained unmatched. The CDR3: CASSQDAGGNTEAFF. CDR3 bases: TGCGCCAGCAGCCAAGATGCAGGGGGGAACACTGAAGCTTTCTTT.

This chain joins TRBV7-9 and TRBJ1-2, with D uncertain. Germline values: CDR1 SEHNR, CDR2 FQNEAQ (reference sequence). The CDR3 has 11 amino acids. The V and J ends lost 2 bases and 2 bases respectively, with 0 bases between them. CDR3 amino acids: CASSLNYGYTF. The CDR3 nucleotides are TGTGCCAGCAGCTTAAACTATGGCTACACCTTC.

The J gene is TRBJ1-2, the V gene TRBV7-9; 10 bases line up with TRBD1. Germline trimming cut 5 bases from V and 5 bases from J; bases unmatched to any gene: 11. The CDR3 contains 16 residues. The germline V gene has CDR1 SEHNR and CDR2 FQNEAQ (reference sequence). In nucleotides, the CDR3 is TGTGCCAGCAGCGAGTCGGGACAGGGGCTCATGTATGGCTACACCTTC. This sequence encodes CASSESGQGLMYGYTF.

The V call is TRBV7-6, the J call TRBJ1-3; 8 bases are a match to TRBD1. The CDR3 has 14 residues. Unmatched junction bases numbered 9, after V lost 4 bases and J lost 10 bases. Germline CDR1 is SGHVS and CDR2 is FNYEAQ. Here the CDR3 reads CASSSSYRGGTIYF. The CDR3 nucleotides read TGTGCCAGCAGCTCTTCTTACAGGGGGGGGACCATATATTTT.

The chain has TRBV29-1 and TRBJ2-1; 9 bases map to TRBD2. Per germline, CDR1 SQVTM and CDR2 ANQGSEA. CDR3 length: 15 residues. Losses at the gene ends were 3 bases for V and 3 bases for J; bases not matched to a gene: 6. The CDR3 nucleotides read TGCAGCGTTGATTTCCGCGGGGGGGTCTACAATGAGCAGTTCTTC. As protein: CSVDFRGGVYNEQFF.

The DNA for the CDR3 is TGCGCCAGCAGCCCGCACGACAGCGATCTTACAGATACGCAGTATTTT. Amino acid sequence: CASSPHDSDLTDTQYF. The chain recombines TRBV4-1 with TRBJ2-3, with a tentative D call TRBD1 (5 bases). Germline V CDR1 and CDR2: MGHRA, YSYEKL. The length of the CDR3 is 16 residues. V lost 4 bases, J lost 3 bases, and 17 bases lay in between.

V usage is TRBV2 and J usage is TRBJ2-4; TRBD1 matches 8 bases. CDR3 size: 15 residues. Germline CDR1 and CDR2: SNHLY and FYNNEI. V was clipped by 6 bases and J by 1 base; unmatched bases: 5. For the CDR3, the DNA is TGTGCCAGCAGGGCAGGGGGCATGGCCAAAAACATTCAGTACTTC. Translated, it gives CASRAGGMAKNIQYF.

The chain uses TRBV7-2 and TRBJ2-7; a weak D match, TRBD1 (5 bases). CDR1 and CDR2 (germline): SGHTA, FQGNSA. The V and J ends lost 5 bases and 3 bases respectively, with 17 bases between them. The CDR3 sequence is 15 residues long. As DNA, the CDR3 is TGTGCCAGCAGCGACCACCCGACAGAAGGCTACGAGCAGTACTTC. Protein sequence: CASSDHPTEGYEQYF.

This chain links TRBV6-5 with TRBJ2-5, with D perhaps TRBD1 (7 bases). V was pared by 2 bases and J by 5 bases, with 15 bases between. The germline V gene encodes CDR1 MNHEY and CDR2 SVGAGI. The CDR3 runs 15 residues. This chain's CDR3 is CASSYAGTVGETQYF. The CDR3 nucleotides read TGTGCCAGCAGTTACGCGGGGACAGTCGGGGAGACCCAGTACTTC.

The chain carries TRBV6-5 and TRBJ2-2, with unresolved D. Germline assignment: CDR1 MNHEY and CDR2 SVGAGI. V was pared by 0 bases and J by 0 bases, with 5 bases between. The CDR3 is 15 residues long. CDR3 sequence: CASSYSPANTGELFF. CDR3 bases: TGTGCCAGCAGTTACTCCCCAGCGAACACCGGGGAGCTGTTTTTT.

CDR3 residues: CASSLGLVGQGSTEAFF. The CDR3 bases are TGCGCCAGCAGCTTGGGGCTCGTTGGGCAGGGGTCGACTGAAGCTTTCTTT. The chain has TRBV5-1 and TRBJ1-1; D may be TRBD1 (6 bases). Per germline, CDR1 SGHRS and CDR2 YFSETQ. The V end lost 0 bases, the J end lost 5 bases, and 20 bases lay between the germline ends. The CDR3 loop spans 17 amino acids.